This TCR beta chain comes out of a study of T cell repertoires in cytomegalovirus infection. Across the study: An indication of both CMV infection and matching HLA type came from public TCR beta signatures. Findings of the study overall: In two of eight donors, the top clonotype was HLA-C-restricted CMV-specific.

This CDR3 comprises 13 residues. Germline CDR1 reads SGHAT; CDR2 reads FQNNGV. Trimming took 8 bases from V and 3 from J; bases not matched to a gene: 4. Turning to this clonotype: Its target is unknown.

TCRdb reprocessed the reads via MiXCR and lists one record per CDR3 protein. This sample has roughly 110,000 distinct CDR3 sequences, with 30% found just once. The clonotype comes from a human donor in good health (CMV status not recorded). Some clones in this sample may be carry-over from other donors' samples. The gene calls are TRBV11-2 and TRBJ2-7; the match to TRBD1 covers 10 bases. The source material was CD8+ T cells from cultured PBMCs, sampled from culture after CMV antigen stimulation. The CDR3 loop is CASGTGDYYEQYF. In DNA, the CDR3 is TGTGCCAGCGGGACAGGGGATTACTACGAGCAGTACTTC. Full variable domain (missing parts from reference TRBV11-2 and TRBJ2-7): EAGVAQSPRYKIIEKRQSVAFWCNPISGHATLYWYQQILGQGPKLLIQFQNNGVVDDSQLPKDRFSAERLKGVDSTLKIQPAKLEDSAVYLCASGTGDYYEQYFGPGTRLTVT.